This T cell receptor (beta chain) stems from a study of blood T cell repertoires in COVID-19. Overall study: Whether acute or convalescent, the COVID-19 samples came from the United States, Italy and Spain.

This CDR3 is built from 16 residues. V trimming: 4 bases; J trimming: 3 bases; junction bases outside the gene matches: 9. Per germline, CDR1 SGHAT and CDR2 FQDESV (reference sequence). Source study methods: The assay estimated nucleated cells by amplifying reference gene primers. Measured with immunoSEQ multiplex PCR; TCRdb has only the in-frame clones, and not every one. V and J calls and clone size are given by that table; D and trimming were obtained from the DNA. The sample shows approximately 170,000 clones, about 85% of them seen only once. Those enrolled in Seattle joined during active infection and were followed longitudinally afterward.

This receptor was obtained from an elderly man with COVID-19, enrolled during active disease. This chain connects TRBV11-1 to TRBJ2-7, with 10 bases fitting TRBD1. The sequenced sample consisted of peripheral blood. The CDR3 sequence is CASSSVGTGVLYEQYF. In DNA form, the CDR3 reads TGTGCCAGCAGCTCCGTGGGGACAGGGGTCCTCTACGAGCAGTACTTC. Based on the CDR3 plus reference TRBV11-1 and TRBJ2-7, the full variable domain is EAEVAQSPRYKITEKSQAVAFWCDPISGHATLYWYRQILGQGPELLVQFQDESVVDDSQLPKDRFSAERLKGVDSTLKIQPAELGDSAMYLCASSSVGTGVLYEQYFGPGTRLTVT.